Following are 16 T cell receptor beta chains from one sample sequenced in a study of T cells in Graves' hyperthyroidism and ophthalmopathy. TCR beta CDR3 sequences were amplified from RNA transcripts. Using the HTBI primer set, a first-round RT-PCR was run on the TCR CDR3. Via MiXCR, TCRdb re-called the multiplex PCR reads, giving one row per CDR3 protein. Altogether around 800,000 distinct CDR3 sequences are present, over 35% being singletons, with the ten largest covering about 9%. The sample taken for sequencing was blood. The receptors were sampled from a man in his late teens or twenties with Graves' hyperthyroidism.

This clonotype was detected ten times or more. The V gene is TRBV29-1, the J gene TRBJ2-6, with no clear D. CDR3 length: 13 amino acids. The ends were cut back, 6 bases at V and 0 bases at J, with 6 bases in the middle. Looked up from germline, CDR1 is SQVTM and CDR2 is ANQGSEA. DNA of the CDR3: TGCAGCGTCCAGAGCTCTGGGGCCAACGTCCTGACTTTC. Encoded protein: CSVQSSGANVLTF.

The CDR3 bases are TGCAGTGCCCCGATTGGGACCTACGAGCAGTACTTC. This translates into CSAPIGTYEQYF. The chain recombines TRBV20-1 with TRBJ2-7; D remains ambiguous. Germline CDR1 is DFQATT and CDR2 is SNEGSKA (reference sequence). Trimming took off 6 bases at V and 2 bases at J, with 11 bases between the two ends. This CDR3 comprises 12 residues.

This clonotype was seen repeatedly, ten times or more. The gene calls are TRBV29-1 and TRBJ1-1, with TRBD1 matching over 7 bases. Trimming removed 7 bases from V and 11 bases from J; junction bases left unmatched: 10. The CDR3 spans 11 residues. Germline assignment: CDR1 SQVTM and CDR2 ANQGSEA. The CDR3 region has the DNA TGCAGCGGAGAGACAGGGTTTTTCGCTTTCTTT. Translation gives CSGETGFFAFF.

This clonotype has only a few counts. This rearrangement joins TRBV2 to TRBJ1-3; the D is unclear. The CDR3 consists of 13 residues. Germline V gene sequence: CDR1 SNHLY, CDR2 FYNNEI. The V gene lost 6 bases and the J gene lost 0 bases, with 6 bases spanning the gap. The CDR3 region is CASSKSSGNTIYF. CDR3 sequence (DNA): TGTGCCAGCAGCAAGAGCTCTGGAAACACCATATATTTT.

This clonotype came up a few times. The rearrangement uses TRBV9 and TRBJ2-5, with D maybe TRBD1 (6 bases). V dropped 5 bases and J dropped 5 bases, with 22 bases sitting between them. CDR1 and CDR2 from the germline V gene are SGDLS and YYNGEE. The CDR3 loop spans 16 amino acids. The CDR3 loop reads CASRAVEGVSRETQYF. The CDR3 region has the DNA TGTGCCAGCAGGGCCGTTGAGGGGGTCTCTAGGGAGACCCAGTACTTC.

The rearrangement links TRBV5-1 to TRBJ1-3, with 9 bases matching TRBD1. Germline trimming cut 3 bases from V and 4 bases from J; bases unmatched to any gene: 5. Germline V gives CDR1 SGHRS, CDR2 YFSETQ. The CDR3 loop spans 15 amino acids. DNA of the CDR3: TGCGCCAGCAGCTCCCGGACAGGGGCGGGAAACACCATATATTTT. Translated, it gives CASSSRTGAGNTIYF.

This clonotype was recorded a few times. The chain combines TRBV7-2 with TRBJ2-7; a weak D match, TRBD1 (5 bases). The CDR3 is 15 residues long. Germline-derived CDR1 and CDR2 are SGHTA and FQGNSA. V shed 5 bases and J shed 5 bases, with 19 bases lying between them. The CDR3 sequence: CASSRRGSGIHEQYF. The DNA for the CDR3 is TGTGCCAGCAGCCGCCGCGGCTCAGGGATCCACGAGCAGTACTTC.

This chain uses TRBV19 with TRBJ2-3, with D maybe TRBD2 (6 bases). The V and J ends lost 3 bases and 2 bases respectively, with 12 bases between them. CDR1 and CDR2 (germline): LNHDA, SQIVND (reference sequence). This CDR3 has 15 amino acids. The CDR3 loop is CASSMWASATDTQYF. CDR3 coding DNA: TGTGCCAGTAGTATGTGGGCTAGCGCCACAGATACGCAGTATTTT.

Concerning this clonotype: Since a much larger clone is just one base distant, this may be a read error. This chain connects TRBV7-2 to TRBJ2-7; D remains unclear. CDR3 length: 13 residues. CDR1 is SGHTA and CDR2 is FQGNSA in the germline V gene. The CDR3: CATQRTTSYERYF. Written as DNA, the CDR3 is TGTGCCACCCAGAGGACCACCTCCTACGAGCGGTACTTC.

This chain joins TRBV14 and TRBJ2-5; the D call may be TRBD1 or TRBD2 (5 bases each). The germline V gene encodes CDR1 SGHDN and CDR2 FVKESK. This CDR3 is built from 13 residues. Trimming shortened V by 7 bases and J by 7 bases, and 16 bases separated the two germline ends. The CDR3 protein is CASTLGRARTQYF. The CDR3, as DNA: TGTGCCAGCACCTTGGGACGGGCTCGGACCCAGTACTTC.

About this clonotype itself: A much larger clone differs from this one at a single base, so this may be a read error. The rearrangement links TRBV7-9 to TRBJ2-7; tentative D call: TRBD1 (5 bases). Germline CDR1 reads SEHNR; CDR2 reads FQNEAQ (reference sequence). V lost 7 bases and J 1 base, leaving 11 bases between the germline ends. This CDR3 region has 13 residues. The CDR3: CASIGSGSYEQYF. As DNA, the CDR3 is TGTGCCAGCATCGGGTCAGGGTCCTACGAGCAGTACTTC.

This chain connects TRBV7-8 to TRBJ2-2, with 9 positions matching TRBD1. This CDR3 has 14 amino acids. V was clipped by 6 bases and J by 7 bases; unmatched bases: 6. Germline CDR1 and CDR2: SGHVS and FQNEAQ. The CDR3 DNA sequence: TGTGCCAGCAGTAGGACAGGGGATGTCGGGGAGCTGTTTTTT. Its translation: CASSRTGDVGELFF.

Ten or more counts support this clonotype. CDR3 residues: CASSLEDRVYEQYF. The CDR3 DNA follows: TGCGCCAGCAGCTTGGAGGACAGGGTCTACGAGCAGTACTTC. This rearrangement joins TRBV5-1 to TRBJ2-7, with 8 positions matching TRBD1. Trimming cost V 0 bases and J 3 bases; bases outside gene matches: 2. The CDR3 is made up of 14 amino acids. The germline V gene encodes CDR1 SGHRS and CDR2 YFSETQ.

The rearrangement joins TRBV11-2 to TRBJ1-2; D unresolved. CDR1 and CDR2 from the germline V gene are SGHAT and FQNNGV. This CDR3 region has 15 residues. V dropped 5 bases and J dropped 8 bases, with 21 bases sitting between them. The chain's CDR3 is CASSVDVPDPGGYTF. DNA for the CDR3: TGTGCCAGCAGCGTTGATGTTCCGGACCCGGGGGGCTACACCTTC.

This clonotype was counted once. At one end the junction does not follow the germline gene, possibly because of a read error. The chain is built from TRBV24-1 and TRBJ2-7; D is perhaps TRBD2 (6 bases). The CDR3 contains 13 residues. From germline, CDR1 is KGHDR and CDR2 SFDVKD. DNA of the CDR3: TGTACCACCAGTAGGGGAGGATCCTACGAGCAGTACTTC. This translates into CTTSRGGSYEQYF.

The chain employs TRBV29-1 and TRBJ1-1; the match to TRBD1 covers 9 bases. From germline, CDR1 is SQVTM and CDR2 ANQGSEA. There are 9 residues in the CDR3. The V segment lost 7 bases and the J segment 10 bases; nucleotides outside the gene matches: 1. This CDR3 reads CSETGGAFF. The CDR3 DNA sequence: TGCAGCGAGACAGGGGGAGCTTTCTTT.